The 8 T cell receptor beta chains in this list originate from one sample, sequenced in a study of identical twins. TCRdb ran MiXCR on the 5' RACE reads and lists one entry per CDR3 protein. The sample records around 490,000 distinct CDR3 sequences, over 12% being singletons. Another study also made use of these data, one on yellow fever vaccine responses in identical twins.

Sequenced material: CD4+ T cells sorted from blood. The receptor source for this set is a woman younger than 30 in good health.

Many counts were recorded for this clonotype. The chain combines TRBV20-1 with TRBJ2-1; D call uncertain. CDR1 is DFQATT and CDR2 is SNEGSKA in the germline V gene (reference sequence). V lost 3 bases to trimming and J lost 3 bases, with 9 bases between them. There are 13 residues in the CDR3. This CDR3 is CSASGNYYNEQFF. The CDR3 DNA reads TGCAGTGCTAGTGGGAATTACTACAATGAGCAGTTCTTC.

The chain is built from TRBV5-1 and TRBJ1-2; 8 positions agree with TRBD1. With 4 bases clipped from V and 8 bases from J, the junction kept 10 bases outside the gene matches. CDR1 and CDR2 (germline): SGHRS, YFSETQ. The CDR3 spans 14 residues. DNA for the CDR3: TGCGCCAGCAGCGCGACGGACAGGGTTTCGGGCTACACCTTC. Its protein product is CASSATDRVSGYTF.

The table lists this clonotype with a count of one. The V and J genes are TRBV7-3 and TRBJ2-1; TRBD1 is a possible D gene (6 bases). This CDR3 has 16 residues. Per the germline V gene, CDR1 is SGHTA and CDR2 is FQGTGA. Trimming removed 4 bases from V and 0 bases from J, with 13 bases in between. CDR3 region: CASSSPQGGSYNEQFF. In nucleotides, the CDR3 is TGTGCCAGCAGCTCCCCCCAAGGGGGCTCCTACAATGAGCAGTTCTTC. The full variable domain, in which reference TRBV7-3 and TRBJ2-1 provide the parts outside the CDR3, is GAGVSQTPSNKVTEKGKYVELRCDPISGHTALYWYRQSLGQGPEFLIYFQGTGAADDSGLPNDRFFAVRPEGSVSTLKIQRTERGDSAVYLCASSSPQGGSYNEQFFGPGTRLTVL.

This clonotype came up many times. The rearrangement joins TRBV7-8 to TRBJ2-1, with D perhaps TRBD1 (5 bases). This CDR3 comprises 16 residues. V was shortened by 0 bases and J by 5 bases, with 14 bases between the two germline ends. Germline assignment: CDR1 SGHVS and CDR2 FQNEAQ. The CDR3 nucleotides read TGTGCCAGCAGCTTAGCGCCCAGGGTGTCGGACAATGAGCAGTTCTTC. Translated, it gives CASSLAPRVSDNEQFF.

The chain links TRBV28 to TRBJ1-5; 7 bases are a match to TRBD1. Germline CDR1 reads MDHEN; CDR2 reads SYDVKM. V shed 5 bases and J 5 bases; nucleotides not matched to a gene: 9. This CDR3 spans 15 amino acids. For the CDR3, the DNA is TGTGCCAGCAGTCCCGGGGCAGGGGGAGATCAGCCCCAGCATTTT. Translated, it gives CASSPGAGGDQPQHF.

CDR3 sequence: CASSPGQGFLGELFF. CDR3 nucleotide sequence: TGTGCCAGCAGCCCCGGACAGGGGTTTCTCGGGGAGCTGTTTTTT. The chain links TRBV3-1 to TRBJ2-2, with 9 bases identical to TRBD1. The CDR3 spans 15 residues. V dropped 4 bases and J dropped 7; count of bases not matched to a gene: 7. Looked up from germline, CDR1 is LGHDT and CDR2 is YNNKEL (reference sequence).

The chain is built from TRBV7-9 and TRBJ2-2; D remains ambiguous. Germline-derived CDR1 and CDR2 are SEHNR and FQNEAQ (reference sequence). CDR3 size: 14 residues. V lost 4 bases and J 7 bases, leaving 13 bases between the germline ends. The CDR3 DNA reads as TGTGCCAGCAGCTGGGCACAAACAGTCGGGGAGCTGTTTTTT. Its protein is CASSWAQTVGELFF.

V is TRBV7-2 and J is TRBJ2-7; tentative D call: TRBD2 (5 bases). Trimming took off 1 base at V and 3 bases at J, with 13 bases between the two ends. CDR3 length: 15 residues. The V gene's germline CDR1 is SGHTA and CDR2 FQGNSA. Here the CDR3 DNA reads TGTGCCAGCAGCTTAGACGGCAGCGGTCTCTACGAGCAGTACTTC. It yields the protein CASSLDGSGLYEQYF. The full variable domain, in which reference TRBV7-2 and TRBJ2-7 provide the parts outside the CDR3, is GAGVSQSPSNKVTEKGKDVELRCDPISGHTALYWYRQSLGQGLEFLIYFQGNSAPDKSGLPSDRFSAERTGGSVSTLTIQRTQQEDSAVYLCASSLDGSGLYEQYFGPGTRLTVT.